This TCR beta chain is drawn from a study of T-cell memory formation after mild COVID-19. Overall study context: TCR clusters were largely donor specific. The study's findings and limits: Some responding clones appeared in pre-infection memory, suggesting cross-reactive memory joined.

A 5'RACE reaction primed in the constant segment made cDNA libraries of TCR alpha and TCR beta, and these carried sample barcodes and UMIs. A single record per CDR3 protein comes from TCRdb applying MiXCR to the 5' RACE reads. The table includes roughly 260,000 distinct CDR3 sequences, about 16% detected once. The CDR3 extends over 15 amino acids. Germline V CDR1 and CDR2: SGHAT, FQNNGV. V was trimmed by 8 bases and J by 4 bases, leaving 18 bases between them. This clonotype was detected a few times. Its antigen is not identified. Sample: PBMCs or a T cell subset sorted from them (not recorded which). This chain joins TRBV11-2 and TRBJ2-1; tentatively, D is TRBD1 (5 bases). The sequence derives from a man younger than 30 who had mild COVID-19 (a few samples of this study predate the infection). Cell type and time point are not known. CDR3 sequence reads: CASPRKGPPYNEQFF. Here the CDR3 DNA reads TGTGCCAGCCCTAGGAAGGGGCCACCATACAATGAGCAGTTCTTC.